Listed below are T cell receptor beta chains from one sample, sequenced in a study of cytomegalovirus exposure and HLA in healthy donors. The data were produced by immunoSEQ multiplex PCR, yet TCRdb's version contains in-frame clones alone and is incomplete. The sample lists 21,000 or so clones, about 97% occurring once. The sequencing sample was made of PBMCs. These receptors were collected from a man aged 25 to 45 in good health and CMV-seropositive. CDR3s include the opening cysteine and the closing phenylalanine or tryptophan. Fields, in order: CDR3 protein, CDR3 DNA, J gene, V gene, D gene, clone size. D genes are given only for firm matches. Expanded clones are given a class, and other clones once, few, many or no size at all.

CDR3aa: CSVVRSQETQYF; CDR3nt: TGCAGCGTTGTGCGGAGCCAAGAGACCCAGTACTTC; j_gene: TRBJ2-5; v_gene: TRBV29-1; d_gene: -; abundance: -
CDR3aa: CASSLHGTGLMNTEAFF; CDR3nt: TGTGCCAGCAGCTTACACGGGACAGGGTTGATGAACACTGAAGCTTTCTTT; j_gene: TRBJ1-1; v_gene: TRBV7-2; d_gene: TRBD1; abundance: -
CDR3aa: CASSKPSPGAGEQFF; CDR3nt: TGTGCCAGCAGCAAACCGTCTCCGGGCGCGGGTGAGCAGTTCTTC; j_gene: TRBJ2-1; v_gene: TRBV11-2; d_gene: -; abundance: -
CDR3aa: CASSLGQRGTEAFF; CDR3nt: TGTGCCAGCAGTTTGGGCCAGCGGGGCACTGAAGCTTTCTTT; j_gene: TRBJ1-1; v_gene: TRBV28; d_gene: -; abundance: -
CDR3aa: CASRNRGGYQPQHF; CDR3nt: TGTGCCAGCAGAAACAGGGGTGGGTATCAGCCCCAGCATTTT; j_gene: TRBJ1-5; v_gene: TRBV2; d_gene: TRBD1; abundance: -
CDR3aa: CAGRDGTSGETSYNEQFF; CDR3nt: TGTGCCGGAAGGGACGGGACTAGCGGGGAGACCTCCTACAATGAGCAGTTCTTC; j_gene: TRBJ2-1; v_gene: TRBV7-8; d_gene: TRBD2; abundance: -
CDR3aa: CASSQDSLAGPTDTQYF; CDR3nt: TGTGCCAGCAGCCAAGACAGCCTTGCGGGGCCCACAGATACGCAGTATTTT; j_gene: TRBJ2-3; v_gene: TRBV4-2; d_gene: -; abundance: -
CDR3aa: CASSAGMGSTEAFF; CDR3nt: TGTGCCAGCAGTGCCGGGATGGGAAGCACTGAAGCTTTCTTT; j_gene: TRBJ1-1; v_gene: TRBV6-1; d_gene: -; abundance: -
CDR3aa: CAISGTGVGYTF; CDR3nt: TGTGCCATCAGTGGGACAGGGGTCGGCTACACCTTC; j_gene: TRBJ1-2; v_gene: TRBV10-3; d_gene: TRBD1; abundance: -
CDR3aa: CASSKRTGVPEKLFF; CDR3nt: TGTGCCAGCAGCAAACGGACAGGGGTACCAGAAAAACTGTTTTTT; j_gene: TRBJ1-4; v_gene: TRBV11-2; d_gene: TRBD1; abundance: -
CDR3aa: CASSQDRGDYGYTF; CDR3nt: TGTGCCAGCAGCCAGGACAGGGGTGACTATGGCTACACCTTC; j_gene: TRBJ1-2; v_gene: TRBV5-4; d_gene: TRBD1; abundance: few
CDR3aa: CASSATGTRTDTQYF; CDR3nt: TGTGCCAGCAGCGCCACCGGGACTCGCACAGATACGCAGTATTTT; j_gene: TRBJ2-3; v_gene: TRBV7-9; d_gene: -; abundance: -
CDR3aa: CASSLLLAGVGEQYF; CDR3nt: TGTGCCAGCAGTCTACTACTAGCGGGAGTGGGGGAGCAGTACTTC; j_gene: TRBJ2-7; v_gene: TRBV28; d_gene: TRBD2; abundance: -
CDR3aa: CSVVRAANYGYTF; CDR3nt: TGCAGCGTTGTGAGGGCTGCTAACTATGGCTACACCTTC; j_gene: TRBJ1-2; v_gene: TRBV29-1; d_gene: -; abundance: -
CDR3aa: CASSLRPERTGELFF; CDR3nt: TGCGCCAGCAGCTTAAGACCAGAGCGCACCGGGGAGCTGTTTTTT; j_gene: TRBJ2-2; v_gene: TRBV5-1; d_gene: -; abundance: -
CDR3aa: CSVGGRGNMNTEAFF; CDR3nt: TGCAGCGTTGGGGGCAGGGGGAACATGAACACTGAAGCTTTCTTT; j_gene: TRBJ1-1; v_gene: TRBV29-1; d_gene: TRBD1; abundance: -
CDR3aa: CASSVETGGTYEQYF; CDR3nt: TGTGCCAGCAGCGTAGAGACGGGAGGGACCTACGAGCAGTACTTC; j_gene: TRBJ2-7; v_gene: TRBV9; d_gene: TRBD2; abundance: -